This T cell receptor (beta chain) was found in a study of OX40 agonist ivuxolimab in advanced cancers. Baseline was the first blood sampling point, followed by cycle 4 day 1 and cycle 7 day 1. The assay was immunoSEQ multiplex PCR, and TCRdb's table has in-frame clones only and misses some. The profile shows tens of thousands of clones, about 90% of them singletons. Study conclusions and caveats: Averaged across samples, CD8+ T cells carried more expanded clones than CD4+ did. There was clonal expansion of CD4+ and CD8+ blood T cells by week 6 at 0.1 to 3.0 mg/kg.

Remarks on this clone: What it binds is unknown.

Trimming pared 10 bases from V and 0 bases from J, leaving 9 bases between. Germline values: CDR1 LNHDA, CDR2 SQIVND (reference sequence). The CDR3 is made up of 13 amino acids. The receptor's source is an adult with an advanced solid tumor such as melanoma, head and neck, liver or kidney cancer. The V gene is TRBV19, the J gene TRBJ2-2; no clear D. The sample in question was CD4+ or CD8+ T cells sorted from blood, obtained in a trial of the OX40 agonist ivuxolimab. The CDR3: CATAGPNTGELFF. The DNA for the CDR3 is TGTGCCACCGCCGGTCCGAACACCGGGGAGCTGTTTTTT. Full variable domain (missing parts from reference TRBV19 and TRBJ2-2): DGGITQSPKYLFRKEGQNVTLSCEQNLNHDAMYWYRQDPGQGLRLIYYSQIVNDFQKGDIAEGYSVSREKKESFPLTVTSAQKNPTAFYLCATAGPNTGELFFGEGSRLTVL.